The source of this T cell receptor (beta chain) is a study of shared clonotypes between healthy human individuals (TCRdb year 2020). The study in broad terms: Three men and two women, aged 18 to 49 years, made up the cohort. To estimate repertoire size and how much clonotypes are shared between individuals, the study performed deep sequencing of blood TCR repertoires from a few healthy adults. To increase sequencing depth and limit assay-specific biases, TCR repertoire library preparation and sequencing were carried out by different laboratories using diverse techniques. Each donor's leukapheresis produced roughly between about 0.9 and 9.5 billion PBMCs. Per donor, three plates each were used for CD4 naive and CD4 memory, two for CD8 naive, and one for CD8 memory.

The full study reports these points: Clonotypes shared by all four sorted-subset donors showed higher generation probabilities than non-shared clonotypes. Sampling was restricted to blood, and TCR repertoires in tissue are likely to differ from TCR repertoires in blood. Sharing across a few donors was observed for approximately 5% of naive CD4, under 4% of naive CD8, 2.3% of memory CD4, and roughly 0.4% of memory CD8 clonotypes. Because the study included a small number of donors, the genetic and exposure-history diversity represented was limited. Incomplete sequencing was indicated by rarefaction of sorted-subset datasets, despite the large sequencing depth. Pairwise subsampling indicated that sequencing depth was expected to affect the degree of clonotype sharing among donors. Larger estimated clonotype richness was generally found for naive subsets than for memory subsets.

V is cut by 5 bases and J by 0 bases, and the space between the germline ends is 13 bases. Counted from cysteine to phenylalanine, this CDR3 has 16 amino acids. Left in the record is the CDR3 DNA by itself, 48 bases read in frame from the first base. CDR1 KGHSH and CDR2 LQKENI are derived from the germline V gene. Using the deep immunoSEQ assay, TCR CDR3 regions were amplified from genomic DNA by multiplex PCR. Genomic DNA extracted from each cell subset was distributed evenly over all wells of several immunoSEQ 96-well plates, and each plate served as one replicate. For sorted subsets, roughly 190 ng of genomic DNA, equivalent to some 30,000 T cell genomes, went into each replicate PCR. Purified libraries were quantified with a Qubit 3.0 fluorometer, sized on a Bioanalyzer 2100, and re-quantified with the KAPA Library Quantification kit. Every immunoSEQ 96-well plate was sequenced on a dedicated single-read 150-cycle Illumina NextSeq 550 flow cell. The paper's data handling went like this. Because the immunoSEQ output included only junctional sequences and no quality scores, the filtering could not be the same as the filtering used for full-length reads. Sequences were annotated with PyIR, a Python wrapper for IgBLAST v1.9, using IMGT germline references to assign V/J genes and CDR3. Any read was removed if the V/J assignment was weak (E-value above 1e-6), the CDR3 was missing, or the read contained stop codons, out-of-frame junctions, or ambiguous translated residues. V3J clonotypes were defined as sequences sharing the same inferred V gene, J gene, and CDR3 amino acid sequence. To compute the percentage overlap between repertoires, the number of shared unique clonotypes was divided by the size of the smaller repertoire. RTK rarefaction, the Chao1 estimator, and Recon v2.1 estimates of unobserved clonotypes were used to assess repertoire richness. For all TCRbeta clonotypes obtained by the gDNA method from a handful of donors, generation probabilities were computed with OLGA. The immuneACCESS repertoire file appears here via TCRdb, limited to in-frame rearrangements. These files lack a portion of the clones; in checked studies, under half of the deficit traces to unresolved V genes, and the cause of the others is not known. V, J and clone size derive from that table, while D and trimming were established from the DNA sequence. This sample lists 2 million to 2.5 million clones; about 94% were detected once. 0.13% of the sample rests with the top ten.

The donors were healthy, HIV-negative adults with no recently reported acute infections or vaccinations. All donors were Caucasian adults living in Nashville, Tennessee, USA. CD4+ T cells were enriched by magnetic negative selection; naive cells were then positively selected on CD45RA, and the negative fraction formed the memory subset. After blood collection by leukapheresis, PBMCs were isolated using Ficoll-Histopaque density gradient centrifugation and then cryopreserved in the vapor phase of liquid nitrogen. Analytical flow cytometry was used to check the purity and quantity of each magnetically sorted T cell population. Genomic DNA was isolated from every sorted fraction and measured by UV absorbance on a Nanodrop 2000c. A note on this clone: Its cognate antigen has yet to be identified. Base qualities are missing; no much larger clone stands one base away.

The rearrangement combines TRBV18 with TRBJ2-2; TRBD1 is possibly the D segment (6 matching bases). Specimen: naive CD4+ T cells sorted from blood. What this sample's cell subset or site label stands for: CD45RA+ positively selected. The receptor was derived from a young man in good health. The CDR3 reads as follows: CASSTLAGANTGELFF. DNA sequence: TGTGCCAGCTCAACCCTGGCAGGGGCGAACACCGGGGAGCTGTTTTTT.